Each of the 6 T cell receptor beta chains below was sequenced from the same sample in a study of PD-1 blockade in classical Hodgkin lymphoma. TCRdb keeps only in-frame clones here, not all; method: immunoSEQ multiplex PCR. The table shows about 110,000 clones, with approximately 89% occurring only once. Time point reported: cycle 4 day 1 (C4D1), after 5 to 7 weeks of nivolumab. All patients relapsed after autologous stem cell transplantation, and brentuximab vedotin exposure varied. The specimen was peripheral blood mononuclear cells (PBMCs), collected before the fourth cycle of nivolumab. The receptors here all came from a human donor with classical Hodgkin lymphoma.

The chain combines TRBV7-9 with TRBJ2-5; D may be TRBD2 (6 bases). The CDR3 contains 17 residues. Trimming pared 3 bases from V and 5 bases from J, leaving 22 bases between. Germline V lookup: CDR1 SEHNR, CDR2 FQNEAQ (reference sequence). The CDR3 sequence: CASSFSYPGEGVETQYF. CDR3 DNA: TGTGCCAGCAGCTTCAGTTACCCGGGGGAAGGAGTGGAGACCCAGTACTTC.

The CDR3 loop reads CASSLLSGTGSGEQYF. The CDR3 DNA is TGTGCCAGCAGTTTACTTTCCGGGACAGGGTCTGGAGAGCAGTACTTC. V is TRBV27 and J is TRBJ2-7, with TRBD1 matching 9 bases. The V segment lost 2 bases and the J segment 7 bases; nucleotides outside the gene matches: 12. The CDR3 is 16 residues long. Germline CDR1 reads MNHEY; CDR2 reads SMNVEV (reference sequence).

The rearrangement joins TRBV5-6 to TRBJ2-5; tentatively, D is TRBD1 (6 bases). The assigned J gene may be wrong: the sequence end matches TRBJ2-7 better. The germline gives CDR1 SGHDT, CDR2 YYEEEE. The CDR3 length is 17 residues. DNA for the CDR3: TGTGCCAGCAGCTCGCACCCCAGGGGTTGGGGCTCCTACGAGCAGTACTTC. Translating it yields CASSSHPRGWGSYEQYF.

J is TRBJ2-7 and V is TRBV5-8; the match to TRBD2 covers 13 bases. Germline CDR1 reads SGHTS; CDR2 reads YDEGEE. The CDR3 totals 16 residues. The J segment lost 0 bases and the V segment lost 4 bases, leaving 4 bases of the junction unmatched. The chain's CDR3 is CASSLGTSGISYEQYF. In DNA form, the CDR3 reads TGTGCCAGCAGCCTGGGGACTAGCGGGATCTCCTACGAGCAGTACTTC.

The chain links TRBV5-6 to TRBJ2-5; D is uncertain. The CDR3 runs to 18 residues. The ends were cut back, 0 bases at V and 0 bases at J, with 18 bases in the middle. Germline lookup yields CDR1 SGHDT and CDR2 YYEEEE. The CDR3 loop reads CASSLVVSAAKYQETQYF. CDR3 nucleotide sequence: TGTGCCAGCAGCTTGGTCGTGTCGGCAGCCAAGTACCAAGAGACCCAGTACTTC.

This rearrangement joins TRBV5-6 to TRBJ2-1; D unresolved. The V and J ends lost 3 bases and 10 bases respectively, with 8 bases between them. Germline V gives CDR1 SGHDT, CDR2 YYEEEE. The CDR3 runs 11 residues. The CDR3 nucleotides read TGTGCCAGCAGCTCAGAGGTAGAGCAGTTCTTC. Translating it yields CASSSEVEQFF.